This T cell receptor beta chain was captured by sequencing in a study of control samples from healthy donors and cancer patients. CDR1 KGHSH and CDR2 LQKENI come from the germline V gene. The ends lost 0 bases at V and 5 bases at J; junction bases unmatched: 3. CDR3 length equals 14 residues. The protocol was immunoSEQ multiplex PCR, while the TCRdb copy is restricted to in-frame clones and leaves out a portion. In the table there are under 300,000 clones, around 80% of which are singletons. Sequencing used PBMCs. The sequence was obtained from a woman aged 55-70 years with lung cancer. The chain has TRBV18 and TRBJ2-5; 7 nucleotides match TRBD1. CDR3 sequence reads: CASSPPGGLETQYF. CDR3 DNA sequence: TGTGCCAGCTCACCACCAGGGGGCTTGGAGACCCAGTACTTC.